This TCR beta chain appears in the sequencing data of a study of shared clonotypes between healthy human individuals. Whole-study context: Each donor's CD8 memory used one plate, CD8 naive two, each CD4 subset three.

In the case of this clone: With a much larger clone just one base away, this may be a read error. Other nucleotide sequences in the sample specify the same CDR3.

Assay: immunoSEQ multiplex PCR; the TCRdb copy retains only in-frame clones and omits some. This table has roughly 2 million clones, 85% to 95% appearing once. Each sample came from a Caucasian adult donor living in Nashville, Tennessee. Deletions cut 6 bases from V and 4 bases from J, with 10 bases between. The CDR3 covers 12 residues. The germline V gene has CDR1 MNHEY and CDR2 SVGAGI. Sequenced: naive CD4+ T cells sorted from blood. Subset described: CD45RA+ positively selected. The chain is built from TRBV6-5 and TRBJ2-7; D might be TRBD1 (5 bases). The receptor comes from a young man in good health. The CDR3 nucleotides read TGTGCCAGCAGCCGTGACAGTTACGAGCAGTACTTC. It encodes CASSRDSYEQYF.